This TCR beta chain was identified during a study of shared clonotypes between healthy human individuals. About the study: Researchers assigned three CD4 naive, three CD4 memory, two CD8 naive and one CD8 memory plate to each donor.

Comments on this clone: Its cognate antigen is unknown.

Libraries were prepared by immunoSEQ multiplex PCR; TCRdb keeps only in-frame clonotypes and omits some of them. The table lists roughly 2,000,000 clones, about 95% of them singletons. Germline trimming cut 4 bases from V and 12 bases from J; bases unmatched to any gene: 6. This CDR3 contains 14 residues. CDR1 is MGHDK, CDR2 SYGVNS, per germline. Naive CD8 cells, CD45RO-negative and positively selected for CCR7, excluded terminally differentiated effector memory CD45RA+ cells. Study-level points and caveats: There were few donors, and this limited the genetic and exposure-history diversity represented. The study found lower generation probabilities in non-shared clonotypes than in those shared by all four donors.

The source material was naive CD8+ T cells sorted from blood. The rearrangement joins TRBV25-1 to TRBJ1-6; 10 nucleotides align to TRBD1. The sequence came from a man aged 18 to 35 in good health. CDR3 sequence reads: CASSGGQGMEPLHF. CDR3 DNA sequence: TGTGCCAGCAGTGGGGGACAGGGGATGGAACCCCTCCACTTT.